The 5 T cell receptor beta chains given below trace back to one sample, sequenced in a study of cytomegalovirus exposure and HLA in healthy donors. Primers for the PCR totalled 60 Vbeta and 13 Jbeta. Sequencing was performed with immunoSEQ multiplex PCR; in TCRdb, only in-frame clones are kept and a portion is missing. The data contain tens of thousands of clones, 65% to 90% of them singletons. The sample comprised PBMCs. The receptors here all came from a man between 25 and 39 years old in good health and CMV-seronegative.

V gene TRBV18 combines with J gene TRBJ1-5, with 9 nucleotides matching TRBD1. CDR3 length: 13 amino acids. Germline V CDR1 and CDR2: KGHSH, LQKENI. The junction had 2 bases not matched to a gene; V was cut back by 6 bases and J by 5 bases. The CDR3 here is CASSWTGDQPQHF. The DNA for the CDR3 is TGTGCCAGCTCCTGGACAGGGGATCAGCCCCAGCATTTT.

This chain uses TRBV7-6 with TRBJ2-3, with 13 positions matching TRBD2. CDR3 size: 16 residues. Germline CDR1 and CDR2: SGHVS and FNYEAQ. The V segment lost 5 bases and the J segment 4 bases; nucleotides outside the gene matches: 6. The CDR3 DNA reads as TGTGCCAGCAGCCCTACTAGCGGGGGGGCCGCAGATACGCAGTATTTT. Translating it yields CASSPTSGGAADTQYF.

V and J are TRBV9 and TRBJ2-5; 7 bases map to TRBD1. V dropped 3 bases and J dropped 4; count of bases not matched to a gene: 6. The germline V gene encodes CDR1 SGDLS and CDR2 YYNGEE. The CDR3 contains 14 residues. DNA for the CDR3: TGTGCCAGCAGCGGAGTGGCAGGGGGAGAGACCCAGTACTTC. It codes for CASSGVAGGETQYF.

In DNA form, the CDR3 reads TGTGCCAGCAGCCTTCCGTTAGGGGGACAGGGCTACGAGCAGTACTTC. As protein: CASSLPLGGQGYEQYF. The rearrangement links TRBV7-9 to TRBJ2-7; 9 positions agree with TRBD1. The CDR3 has 16 amino acids. Germline loops: CDR1 SEHNR, CDR2 FQNEAQ (reference sequence). J gave up 3 bases and V 5 bases, and 11 bases lay outside the gene matches.

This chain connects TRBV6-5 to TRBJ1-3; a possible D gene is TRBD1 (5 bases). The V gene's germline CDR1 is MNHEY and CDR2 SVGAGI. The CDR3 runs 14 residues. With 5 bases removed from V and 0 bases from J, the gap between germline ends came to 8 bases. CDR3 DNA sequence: TGTGCCAGCAGTCCCCAGGGCTCTGGAAACACCATATATTTT. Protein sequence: CASSPQGSGNTIYF.